The 21 T cell receptor beta chains below all came from one sample that was sequenced in a study of cytomegalovirus exposure and HLA in healthy donors. 60 Vbeta and 13 Jbeta primers were used in PCR. Clones were sequenced by immunoSEQ multiplex PCR, and TCRdb holds only the in-frame ones, with some missing. This table has some 150,000 clones, roughly 80% appearing once. Sequenced material: PBMCs. The receptors shown here come from a man between 40 and 49 years old in good health and CMV-seronegative.

This clone was detected once. V usage is TRBV7-9 and J usage is TRBJ2-1; 11 nucleotides agree with TRBD2. This CDR3 contains 15 residues. Germline CDR1 is SEHNR and CDR2 is FQNEAQ (reference sequence). Trimming removed 2 bases from V and 8 bases from J; junction bases left unmatched: 5. CDR3 region: CASSLLTSGDDEQFF. The CDR3 DNA reads as TGTGCCAGCAGCTTATTGACTAGCGGGGACGATGAGCAGTTCTTC.

DNA of the CDR3: TGTGCCAGTAGTATAGGAGCCACAGCCCAAGAGACCCAGTACTTC. Amino acid sequence: CASSIGATAQETQYF. J is TRBJ2-5 and V is TRBV19; D not resolved. The germline V gene encodes CDR1 LNHDA and CDR2 SQIVND (reference sequence). The ends were cut back, 1 base at V and 1 base at J, with 10 bases in the middle. This CDR3 region has 15 residues.

V is TRBV11-2 and J is TRBJ2-7, with D hard to call. Germline values: CDR1 SGHAT, CDR2 FQNNGV. Trimming shortened V by 3 bases and J by 0 bases, and 15 bases separated the two germline ends. This CDR3 has 16 amino acids. The CDR3 nucleotides read TGTGCCAGCAGCTTTGGGCCGCCACTGAGCTCCTACGAGCAGTACTTC. Its protein product is CASSFGPPLSSYEQYF.

The V and J genes are TRBV18 and TRBJ1-1; 7 positions match TRBD1. The V gene end was trimmed by 2 bases and the J gene end by 6 bases; junction bases not matched to a gene: 6. Per germline, CDR1 KGHSH and CDR2 LQKENI. This CDR3 spans 14 amino acids. CDR3 nucleotides: TGTGCCAGCTCACCAGCGGGAGGGGGCCCTGAAGCTTTCTTT. Encoded protein: CASSPAGGGPEAFF.

The genes are TRBV4-1 and TRBJ2-5; TRBD2 matches 9 bases. The CDR3 extends over 16 amino acids. Germline assignment: CDR1 MGHRA and CDR2 YSYEKL. With V trimmed by 0 bases and J by 5 bases, 7 bases remained unmatched. The CDR3 DNA follows: TGCGCCAGCAGCCAAGATGGGCGGGGGGGCCGGGAGACCCAGTACTTC. Protein product: CASSQDGRGGRETQYF.

The DNA for the CDR3 is TGTGCCAGCAGTCCCGAAGGCGCGGCCGCTTTCTTT. It specifies CASSPEGAAAFF. This sequence joins TRBV28 and TRBJ1-1; unclear D gene. The CDR3 is made up of 12 amino acids. Germline CDR1 is MDHEN and CDR2 is SYDVKM. The ends were cut back, 5 bases at V and 11 bases at J, with 15 bases in the middle.

The sample holds one count of this clone. The V call is TRBV4-1, the J call TRBJ2-3; the match to TRBD2 covers 7 bases. This CDR3 has 15 amino acids. J lost 7 bases, V lost 1 base, and 8 bases had no gene match. CDR1 and CDR2 from the germline V gene are MGHRA and YSYEKL. The DNA of the CDR3 is TGCGCCAGCAGCCAAGGTTGGGGGGGTGGGAATACGCAGTATTTT. Protein: CASSQGWGGGNTQYF.

This clone has a single count. The chain is built from TRBV10-3 and TRBJ2-2; 9 bases agree with TRBD1. From germline, CDR1 is ENHRY and CDR2 SYGVKD. The V segment lost 3 bases and the J segment 6 bases; nucleotides outside the gene matches: 8. The CDR3 spans 16 residues. CDR3 coding DNA: TGTGCCATCAGTGACCCTGGGACAGGGCGACCCGGGGAGCTGTTTTTT. This codes for CAISDPGTGRPGELFF.

The chain is built from TRBV28 and TRBJ1-2; TRBD1 matches at 7 bases. Germline loops: CDR1 MDHEN, CDR2 SYDVKM. Trimming at V came to 6 bases and at J to 4 bases, leaving 5 bases not matched to a gene. This CDR3 contains 13 residues. The CDR3 loop reads CASSQGGTYGYTF. In DNA, the CDR3 is TGTGCCAGCAGCCAAGGGGGCACCTATGGCTACACCTTC.

There are a few counts of this clone. This CDR3 is missing its conserved last phenylalanine or tryptophan, likely due to a read error. The DNA is omitted, as the CDR3 cannot be located on it reliably, and the CDR3 follows TCRdb's listing. The V gene is TRBV21-1, the J gene TRBJ2-6; TRBD2 is taken as the D call from the table, unchecked against the DNA. TRBV21-1 is designated a pseudogene. The CDR3 totals 9 residues, both ends included. CDR3 protein: CASSKGWEV.

The chain joins TRBV11-2 to TRBJ2-7; possibly TRBD1 for D (5 bases). The CDR3 loop spans 14 amino acids. The V and J ends lost 3 bases and 6 bases respectively, with 15 bases between them. Germline V gene sequence: CDR1 SGHAT, CDR2 FQNNGV. The CDR3 loop reads CASSFGRVISEQYF. CDR3 DNA sequence: TGTGCCAGCAGCTTCGGCAGGGTAATATCCGAGCAGTACTTC.

The gene calls are TRBV18 and TRBJ2-2, with D hard to call. There are 11 residues in the CDR3. Trimming removed 3 bases at V and 10 bases at J, with 6 bases between. Per germline, CDR1 KGHSH and CDR2 LQKENI. CDR3 sequence reads: CASSPSVELFF. The CDR3 DNA is TGTGCCAGCTCACCTTCCGTGGAGCTGTTTTTT. The variable domain in full, with the rest retrieved from reference TRBV18 and TRBJ2-2, is NAGVMQNPRHLVRRRGQEARLRCSPMKGHSHVYWYRQLPEEGLKFMVYLQKENIIDESGMPKERFSAEFPKEGPSILRIQQVVRGDSAAYFCASSPSVELFFGEGSRLTVL.

The rearrangement links TRBV5-1 to TRBJ2-1, with D possibly being TRBD1 (6 bases). The V end was cut by 5 bases, the J end by 4 bases, with 16 bases between. Germline V gene data show CDR1 as SGHRS and CDR2 as YFSETQ. The CDR3 loop spans 15 amino acids. The CDR3 bases are TGCGCCAGCAGTCCCGGGATGAGGGGGTACAATGAGCAGTTCTTC. This translates into CASSPGMRGYNEQFF.

This chain connects TRBV2 to TRBJ2-7, with D possibly TRBD2 on 7 matching bases. The germline V gene encodes CDR1 SNHLY and CDR2 FYNNEI. The CDR3 is 15 residues long. The V end lost 2 bases, the J end lost 0 bases, and 11 bases lay between the germline ends. CDR3: CASSELADSSYEQYF. CDR3 coding DNA: TGTGCCAGCAGTGAACTAGCGGACAGCTCCTACGAGCAGTACTTC. Based on the CDR3 plus reference TRBV2 and TRBJ2-7, the full variable domain is EPEVTQTPSHQVTQMGQEVILRCVPISNHLYFYWYRQILGQKVEFLVSFYNNEISEKSEIFDDQFSVERPDGSNFTLKIRSTKLEDSAMYFCASSELADSSYEQYFGPGTRLTVT.

The chain couples TRBV11-2 to TRBJ1-1, with unresolved D. CDR1 and CDR2 from the germline V gene are SGHAT and FQNNGV. V was pared by 3 bases and J by 1 base, with 6 bases between. CDR3 length: 13 amino acids. CDR3 protein: CASSFNRNTEAFF. The CDR3 DNA reads TGTGCCAGCAGCTTTAATCGGAACACTGAAGCTTTCTTT.

This clone is a singleton in its sample. The CDR3 coding sequence is TGTGCCAGCAGCGTAGCGGCAGGGATGGACTATGGCTACACCTTC. Residues: CASSVAAGMDYGYTF. V and J are TRBV9 and TRBJ1-2, with D maybe TRBD1 (5 bases). Trimming took off 0 bases at V and 3 bases at J, with 12 bases between the two ends. The CDR3 spans 15 residues. Germline V gene sequence: CDR1 SGDLS, CDR2 YYNGEE. Variable domain in full (rest from reference TRBV9 and TRBJ1-2): DSGVTQTPKHLITATGQRVTLRCSPRSGDLSVYWYQQSLDQGLQFLIQYYNGEERAKGNILERFSAQQFPDLHSELNLSSLELGDSALYFCASSVAAGMDYGYTFGSGTRLTVV.

The V gene is TRBV7-2, the J gene TRBJ2-1, with 10 positions matching TRBD2. The CDR3 contains 18 residues. V lost 2 bases to trimming and J lost 2 bases; unmatched junction nucleotides: 9. From germline, CDR1 is SGHTA and CDR2 FQGNSA. CDR3 amino acids: CASSLKGASGGTYNEQFF. For the CDR3, the DNA is TGTGCCAGCAGCTTAAAGGGGGCTAGCGGGGGAACCTACAATGAGCAGTTCTTC.

In regard to this clone: A junction boundary mismatches the germline segment, possibly from a read error. The chain combines TRBV10-3 with TRBJ2-2; 11 bases fit TRBD1. The CDR3 sequence is 15 residues long. Per the germline V gene, CDR1 is ENHRY and CDR2 is SYGVKD. CDR3 nucleotides: TGTGCCATCGGTGAGGACAGGGGGCTGGCCGGGGAGCTGTTTTTT. This translates into CAIGEDRGLAGELFF.

The chain has TRBV6-1 and TRBJ1-6; D is unclear. Germline-derived CDR1 and CDR2 are MNHNS and SASEGT. The germline V and J ends were trimmed by 3 bases and 6 bases, with 6 bases remaining between them. The CDR3 covers 13 residues. For the CDR3, the DNA is TGTGCCAGCAGTGATTTCCTTAATTCACCCCTCCACTTT. This translates into CASSDFLNSPLHF.

V is TRBV4-2 and J is TRBJ1-1; 8 nucleotides align to TRBD1. This CDR3 is 15 amino acids long. The ends lost 2 bases at V and 5 bases at J; junction bases unmatched: 7. Germline lookup yields CDR1 LGHNA and CDR2 YNFKEQ. CDR3: CASSQPATGETEAFF. CDR3 DNA sequence: TGTGCCAGCAGCCAACCGGCGACAGGGGAAACTGAAGCTTTCTTT.

This chain links TRBV4-2 with TRBJ2-5, with 8 bases lining up with TRBD2. Germline CDR1 and CDR2: LGHNA and YNFKEQ. V shed 0 bases and J 2 bases; nucleotides not matched to a gene: 5. The CDR3 has 16 amino acids. CDR3: CASSQERGGGQETQYF. CDR3 nucleotides: TGTGCCAGCAGCCAAGAACGAGGCGGGGGGCAAGAGACCCAGTACTTC.